The clone carrying this T cell receptor beta chain was detected a few times. Its antigen is not known. This entry is derived from a study of T cells in Graves' hyperthyroidism and ophthalmopathy. RNA transcripts served as the template for amplifying TCR beta CDR3 regions. In the first-round RT-PCR of the TCR CDR3, the HTBI primer set was used. TCRdb used MiXCR to reprocess the multiplex PCR reads, holding one entry per CDR3 protein. The table lists 490,000 or so distinct CDR3 sequences, 20% to 25% of them singletons. Study-level findings and limits: Blood also held most thyroid clonotypes expanded beyond 0.001. Ophthalmopathy cases were set apart from stable hyperthyroidism by a 13 V-J model.

This CDR3 spans 14 amino acids. Germline values: CDR1 LNHDA, CDR2 SQIVND (reference sequence). Trimming cost V 3 bases and J 6 bases, with 11 bases left between them. The sample taken for sequencing was blood. The chain couples TRBV19 to TRBJ2-2; maybe TRBD2 (5 bases). This clonotype was sampled from a woman in her 70s with Graves' ophthalmopathy. The DNA of the CDR3 is TGTGCCAGTAGTATCGAGGGATTGTCCGGGGAGCTGTTTTTT. This encodes CASSIEGLSGELFF.